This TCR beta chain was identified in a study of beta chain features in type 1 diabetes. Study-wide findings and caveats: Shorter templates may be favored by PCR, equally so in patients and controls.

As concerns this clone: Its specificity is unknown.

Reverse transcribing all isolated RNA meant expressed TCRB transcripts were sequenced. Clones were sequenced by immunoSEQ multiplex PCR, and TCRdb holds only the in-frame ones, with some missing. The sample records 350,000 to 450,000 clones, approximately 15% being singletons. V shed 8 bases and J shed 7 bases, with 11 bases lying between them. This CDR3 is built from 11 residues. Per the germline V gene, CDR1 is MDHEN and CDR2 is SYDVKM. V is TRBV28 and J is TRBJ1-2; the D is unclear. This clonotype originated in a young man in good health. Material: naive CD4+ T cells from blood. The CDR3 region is CASYRVGGYTF. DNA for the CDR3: TGTGCCAGCTACCGGGTGGGTGGCTACACCTTC.